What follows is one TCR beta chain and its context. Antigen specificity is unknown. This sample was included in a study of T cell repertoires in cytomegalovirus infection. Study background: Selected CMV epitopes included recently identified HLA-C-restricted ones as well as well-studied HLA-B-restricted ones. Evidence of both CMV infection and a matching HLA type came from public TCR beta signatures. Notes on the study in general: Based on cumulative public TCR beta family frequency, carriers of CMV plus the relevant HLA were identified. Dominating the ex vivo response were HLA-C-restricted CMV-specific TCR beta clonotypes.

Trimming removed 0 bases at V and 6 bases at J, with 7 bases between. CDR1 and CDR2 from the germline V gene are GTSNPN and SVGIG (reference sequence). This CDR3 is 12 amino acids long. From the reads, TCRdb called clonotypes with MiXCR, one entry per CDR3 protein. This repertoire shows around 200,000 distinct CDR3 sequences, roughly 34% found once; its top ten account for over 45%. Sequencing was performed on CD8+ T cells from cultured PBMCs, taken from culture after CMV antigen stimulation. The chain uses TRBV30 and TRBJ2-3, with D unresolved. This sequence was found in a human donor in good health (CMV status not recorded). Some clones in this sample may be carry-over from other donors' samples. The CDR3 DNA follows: TGTGCCTGGAGTGTTACGGCCGATACGCAGTATTTT. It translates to CAWSVTADTQYF.